This is a list of T cell receptor beta chains from one sample in a study of cytomegalovirus exposure and HLA in healthy donors. The method was immunoSEQ multiplex PCR; TCRdb's version includes in-frame clones alone and lacks a portion of them. This sample has approximately 99,000 clones, with approximately 85% found just once. Sequencing was performed on PBMCs. These receptors were taken from a man aged 35-49 years in good health and CMV-seropositive. The CDR3 runs from the conserved cysteine through the conserved F or W. A D gene is named only where the DNA matches it firmly. A clone size is listed for some rows: how often the clone was seen (once, few, many), or a class if it is expanded.

d_gene: TRBD2; abundance: NA; v_gene: TRBV5-1; j_gene: TRBJ2-5; CDR3nt: TGCGCCAGCAGCTTTACCCTAGCGGCCCAAGAGACCCAGTACTTC; CDR3aa: CASSFTLAAQETQYF
d_gene: NA; abundance: NA; v_gene: TRBV7-2; j_gene: TRBJ2-5; CDR3nt: TGCGCCAGCAGCTTACGACAGATCCAAGAGACCCAGTACTTC; CDR3aa: CASSLRQIQETQYF
d_gene: TRBD1; abundance: NA; v_gene: TRBV5-1; j_gene: TRBJ1-1; CDR3nt: TGCGCCAGCAGCCCCCGGGGACAGGGGATGAACACTGAAGCTTTCTTT; CDR3aa: CASSPRGQGMNTEAFF
d_gene: NA; abundance: NA; v_gene: TRBV6-6; j_gene: TRBJ2-1; CDR3nt: TGTGCCAGCAGTTACTCGACTTTCTATGAGCAGTTCTTC; CDR3aa: CASSYSTFYEQFF
d_gene: NA; abundance: NA; v_gene: TRBV29-1; j_gene: TRBJ1-1; CDR3nt: TGCAGCGCCGTGGTAGAGAACACTGAAGCTTTCTTT; CDR3aa: CSAVVENTEAFF
d_gene: NA; abundance: NA; v_gene: TRBV18; j_gene: TRBJ2-4; CDR3nt: TGTGCCAGCTCACCTCTCGTCGGACAGCTAGCCAAAAACAGTCAGTACTTC; CDR3aa: CASSPLVGQLAKNSQYF
d_gene: NA; abundance: NA; v_gene: TRBV5-1; j_gene: TRBJ2-3; CDR3nt: TGCGCCAGCAGTATGAGCGGTACGCAGTATTTT; CDR3aa: CASSMSGTQYF
d_gene: NA; abundance: few; v_gene: TRBV7-2; j_gene: TRBJ2-2; CDR3nt: TGTGCCAGCAGCCCATGGACACATAACACCGGGGAGCTGTTTTTT; CDR3aa: CASSPWTHNTGELFF
d_gene: NA; abundance: NA; v_gene: TRBV9; j_gene: TRBJ2-5; CDR3nt: TGTGCCAGCAGCGTGTCAGAACAAGAGACCCAGTACTTC; CDR3aa: CASSVSEQETQYF
d_gene: TRBD1; abundance: once; v_gene: TRBV7-2; j_gene: TRBJ1-2; CDR3nt: TGTGCCAGCAGCTTAAGACTGACAGGGTTTGGCTACACCTTC; CDR3aa: CASSLRLTGFGYTF
d_gene: NA; abundance: NA; v_gene: TRBV27; j_gene: TRBJ2-1; CDR3nt: TGTGCCAGCAGTTTATCCTTCGGCAATGAGCAGTTCTTC; CDR3aa: CASSLSFGNEQFF
d_gene: NA; abundance: once; v_gene: TRBV6-5; j_gene: TRBJ1-1; CDR3nt: TGTGCCAGCAGACTTGGGGGGGGGCTCACTGAAGCTTTCTTT; CDR3aa: CASRLGGGLTEAFF
d_gene: NA; abundance: NA; v_gene: TRBV9; j_gene: TRBJ1-3; CDR3nt: TGTGCCAGCAGCGTAGACGGAGGCAAAGCCTCTGGAAACACCATATATTTT; CDR3aa: CASSVDGGKASGNTIYF
d_gene: TRBD2; abundance: NA; v_gene: TRBV19; j_gene: TRBJ2-1; CDR3nt: TGTGCCAGTAGTCCTTCGCTGACTAGCCATGAGCAGTTCTTC; CDR3aa: CASSPSLTSHEQFF
d_gene: TRBD2; abundance: NA; v_gene: TRBV29-1; j_gene: TRBJ2-1; CDR3nt: TGCAGCGTTGAGGGACTAGCGGGGGAGTACAATGAGCAGTTCTTC; CDR3aa: CSVEGLAGEYNEQFF
d_gene: NA; abundance: NA; v_gene: TRBV9; j_gene: TRBJ1-2; CDR3nt: TGTGCCAGCAGCGTAGACACTAACTATGGCTACACCTTC; CDR3aa: CASSVDTNYGYTF
d_gene: TRBD2; abundance: NA; v_gene: TRBV19; j_gene: TRBJ2-2; CDR3nt: TGTGCCAGTAGTATAGGTGGGAGGGCCACTAAGAACGGGGAGCTGTTTTTT; CDR3aa: CASSIGGRATKNGELFF
d_gene: NA; abundance: once; v_gene: TRBV25-1; j_gene: TRBJ2-7; CDR3nt: TGTGCCAGCAGTGACTGGGGGCAACGAGACGAGCAGTACTTC; CDR3aa: CASSDWGQRDEQYF
d_gene: NA; abundance: NA; v_gene: TRBV11-2; j_gene: TRBJ1-1; CDR3nt: TGTGCCAGCAGCTACCTTCGCAGTGAGAACACTGAAGCTTTCTTT; CDR3aa: CASSYLRSENTEAFF
d_gene: NA; abundance: NA; v_gene: TRBV29-1; j_gene: TRBJ2-1; CDR3nt: TGCAGCGTTGGAAGCGGGCCGAGCTCCTACAATGAGCAGTTCTTC; CDR3aa: CSVGSGPSSYNEQFF
d_gene: NA; abundance: NA; v_gene: TRBV7-9; j_gene: TRBJ2-7; CDR3nt: TGTTCCGGCCAGGGAGGAGGAGAGCAGTACTTC; CDR3aa: CSGQGGGEQYF
d_gene: TRBD1; abundance: NA; v_gene: TRBV9; j_gene: TRBJ2-2; CDR3nt: TGTGCCAGCAGCTTCGACAGGGGGTCCCTCGGGGAGCTGTTTTTT; CDR3aa: CASSFDRGSLGELFF
d_gene: NA; abundance: NA; v_gene: TRBV15; j_gene: TRBJ1-6; CDR3nt: TGTGCCACCAGCAGAGATCCTAATAATTCACCCCTCCACTTT; CDR3aa: CATSRDPNNSPLHF
d_gene: NA; abundance: NA; v_gene: TRBV12-5; j_gene: TRBJ1-2; CDR3nt: TGTGCTAGTGGTTTGGGATACAGTCTCGATGGCTACACCTTC; CDR3aa: CASGLGYSLDGYTF
d_gene: NA; abundance: NA; v_gene: TRBV19; j_gene: TRBJ2-2; CDR3nt: TGTGCCAGTAGTATACGACCGGGACTCTCGCCTTCTAACACCGGGGAGCTGTTTTTT; CDR3aa: CASSIRPGLSPSNTGELFF
d_gene: NA; abundance: NA; v_gene: TRBV5-8; j_gene: TRBJ1-6; CDR3nt: TGTGCCAGCAGCAGCAGGGGTGGTAATTCACCCCTCCACTTT; CDR3aa: CASSSRGGNSPLHF
d_gene: NA; abundance: NA; v_gene: TRBV2; j_gene: TRBJ1-1; CDR3nt: TGTGCCAGCAGTGGACAATCGAACACTGAAGCTTTCTTT; CDR3aa: CASSGQSNTEAFF
d_gene: TRBD1; abundance: NA; v_gene: TRBV5-1; j_gene: TRBJ2-5; CDR3nt: TGCGCCAGCAGCTTACAGGGGGCCGCCCAAGAGACCCAGTACTTC; CDR3aa: CASSLQGAAQETQYF
d_gene: TRBD2; abundance: NA; v_gene: TRBV4-2; j_gene: TRBJ2-5; CDR3nt: TGTGCCAGCAGCCCCCAGATAGCGGGAGGTGAGCAGTACTTC; CDR3aa: CASSPQIAGGEQYF
d_gene: NA; abundance: few; v_gene: TRBV27; j_gene: TRBJ2-2; CDR3nt: TGTGCCAGCAGTCCGACTAAACCGAACACCGGGGAGCTGTTTTTT; CDR3aa: CASSPTKPNTGELFF
d_gene: NA; abundance: few; v_gene: TRBV4-1; j_gene: TRBJ1-1; CDR3nt: TGCGCCAGCAGCCAACCGGACTTCTGGAACACTGAAGCTTTCTTT; CDR3aa: CASSQPDFWNTEAFF
d_gene: TRBD2; abundance: NA; v_gene: TRBV9; j_gene: TRBJ2-7; CDR3nt: TGTGCCAGCAGCGAGGGACTAGCGGGAGGTAACGAGCAGTACTTC; CDR3aa: CASSEGLAGGNEQYF
d_gene: NA; abundance: NA; v_gene: TRBV6-5; j_gene: TRBJ1-4; CDR3nt: TGTGCCAGCAGCTCAGGGGCCGCTTCCGAAAAACTGTTTTTT; CDR3aa: CASSSGAASEKLFF
d_gene: NA; abundance: NA; v_gene: TRBV2; j_gene: TRBJ1-2; CDR3nt: TGTGCCAGCAGTGAAGAAGCGGTCTATGGCTACACCTTC; CDR3aa: CASSEEAVYGYTF
d_gene: NA; abundance: NA; v_gene: TRBV5-1; j_gene: TRBJ2-3; CDR3nt: TGCGCCAGCAGCTTGGAGGGGACAGATACGCAGTATTTT; CDR3aa: CASSLEGTDTQYF
d_gene: NA; abundance: few; v_gene: TRBV19; j_gene: TRBJ1-5; CDR3nt: TGTGCCAGTACTTTAGACTTTAATAGCAATCAGCCCCAGCATTTT; CDR3aa: CASTLDFNSNQPQHF
d_gene: TRBD1; abundance: NA; v_gene: TRBV6-6; j_gene: TRBJ2-6; CDR3nt: TGTGCCAGCAGCAAGGACAGGGCTGGGGCCAACGTCCTGACTTTC; CDR3aa: CASSKDRAGANVLTF
d_gene: NA; abundance: NA; v_gene: TRBV6-1; j_gene: TRBJ1-1; CDR3nt: TGTGCCAGCACCCGGGGGGCCCAAGGTGACACTGAAGCTTTCTTT; CDR3aa: CASTRGAQGDTEAFF
d_gene: TRBD1; abundance: few; v_gene: TRBV5-1; j_gene: TRBJ2-1; CDR3nt: TGCGCCAGCAGCTTCCTGACAGGGGGCTCCTACAATGAGCAGTTCTTC; CDR3aa: CASSFLTGGSYNEQFF
d_gene: TRBD1; abundance: few; v_gene: TRBV6-5; j_gene: TRBJ1-1; CDR3nt: TGTGCCAGCAGTAAAACAGGGGAGCGAACTGAAGCTTTCTTT; CDR3aa: CASSKTGERTEAFF
d_gene: TRBD1; abundance: NA; v_gene: TRBV7-9; j_gene: TRBJ2-3; CDR3nt: TGTGCCAGCAGCTCGGACAGGGGAAGGACAGATACGCAGTATTTT; CDR3aa: CASSSDRGRTDTQYF